This T cell receptor (beta chain) was observed in a study of vaccination and CD4 T cells after COVID-19. Study background: Recovered-phase convalescent patients showed SARS-CoV-2 positivity by nasal swab PCR; 9 or 10 were mild, one severe. Overlapping spike peptides from SARS-CoV-2, HCoV-NL63, HCoV-OC43 and HCoV-229E served to stimulate the cells.

Treatment specified: 10-day PBMC culture with coronavirus spike peptide pools or control peptides (ViraFEST assay). Peptide-pool expansion of antigen-specific T cells preceded TCR sequencing in ViraFEST. The study's findings and limits: Median counts of SARS-CoV-2-reactive clonotypes increased from approximately 21 to 40; this difference was not significant.

An Oncomine TCR Beta short-read assay was used to sequence the DNA from cultured CD4+ T cells. TCRdb called the PCR reads again in MiXCR, with one record for every CDR3 protein. The sample has about 7,100 distinct CDR3 sequences; 66% are singletons. Note on this clonotype: What it binds is unknown.

The CDR3 length is 14 residues. The germline gives CDR1 LNHDA, CDR2 SQIVND (reference sequence). V was cut by 3 bases and J by 9 bases, with 17 bases left in between. The sequenced sample consisted of CD4+ T cells from blood, cultured in vitro. The clonotype was recovered from a human donor who had recovered from COVID-19. The chain recombines TRBV19 with TRBJ1-1; tentative D call: TRBD1 (6 bases). CDR3 nucleotides: TGTGCCAGTAGTATTGTCGGGGGACAAAGTCAAGCTTTCTTT. Translation gives CASSIVGGQSQAFF.